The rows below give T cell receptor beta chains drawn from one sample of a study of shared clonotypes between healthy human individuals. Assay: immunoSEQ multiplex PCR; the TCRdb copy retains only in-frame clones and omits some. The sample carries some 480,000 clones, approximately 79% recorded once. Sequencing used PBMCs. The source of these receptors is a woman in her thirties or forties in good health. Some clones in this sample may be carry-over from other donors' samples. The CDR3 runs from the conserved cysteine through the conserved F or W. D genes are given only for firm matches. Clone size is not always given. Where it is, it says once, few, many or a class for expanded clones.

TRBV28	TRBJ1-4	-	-	CASSFSGTGNEKLFF	TGTGCCAGCAGTTTTTCCGGGACCGGTAATGAAAAACTGTTTTTT
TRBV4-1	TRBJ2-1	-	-	CASSQRPQDKTGNEQFF	TGCGCCAGCAGCCAACGGCCCCAAGACAAGACCGGGAATGAGCAGTTCTTC
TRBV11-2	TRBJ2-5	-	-	CASSLVGGYQLQETQYF	TGTGCCAGCAGCTTAGTTGGGGGGTATCAACTCCAAGAGACCCAGTACTTC
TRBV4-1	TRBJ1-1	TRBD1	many	CASSQVDRGTEAFF	TGCGCCAGCAGCCAAGTTGACAGGGGCACTGAAGCTTTCTTT
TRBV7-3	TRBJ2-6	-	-	CASSLSSGANVLTF	TGTGCCAGCAGCTTATCCTCCGGGGCCAACGTCCTGACTTTC
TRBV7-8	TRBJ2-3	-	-	CASSLRQAGTDTQYF	TGTGCCAGCAGCCTAAGACAGGCTGGCACAGATACGCAGTATTTT
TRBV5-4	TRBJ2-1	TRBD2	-	CASTPRLAGHNEQFF	TGTGCCAGCACCCCGAGACTAGCGGGCCACAATGAGCAGTTCTTC
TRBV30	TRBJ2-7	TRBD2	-	CAWTGLAALKQYF	TGTGCCTGGACGGGACTAGCGGCCCTCAAGCAGTACTTC
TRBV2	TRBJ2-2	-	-	CASPSSRVGNTGELFF	TGTGCCAGCCCCTCCTCTCGGGTAGGGAACACCGGGGAGCTGTTTTTT
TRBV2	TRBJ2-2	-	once	CASSWDTDTGELFF	TGTGCCAGCAGTTGGGACACCGACACCGGGGAGCTGTTTTTT
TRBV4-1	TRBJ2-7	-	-	CASSHPGTLYEQYF	TGCGCCAGCAGCCACCCCGGGACACTCTACGAGCAGTACTTC
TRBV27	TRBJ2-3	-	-	CASSLAAVLTLTDTQYF	TGTGCCAGCAGTTTGGCGGCAGTTCTTACTCTCACAGATACGCAGTATTTT
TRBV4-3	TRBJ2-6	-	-	CASSQGPPGTEGLANVLTF	TGCGCCAGCAGCCAAGGGCCCCCAGGGACGGAGGGGTTGGCCAACGTCCTGACTTTC
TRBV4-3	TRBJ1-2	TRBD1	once	CASSQAPPGQGGYGYTF	TGCGCCAGCAGCCAAGCCCCCCCGGGACAGGGAGGGTATGGCTACACCTTC
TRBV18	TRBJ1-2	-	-	CASSPWDDPTGYGYTF	TGTGCCAGCTCACCATGGGACGACCCAACGGGATATGGCTACACCTTC
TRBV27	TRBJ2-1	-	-	CASSSNGQFSYNEQFF	TGTGCCAGCAGTTCAAACGGACAGTTCTCCTACAATGAGCAGTTCTTC
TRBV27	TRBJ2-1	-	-	CASSPAQNPYNEQFF	TGTGCCAGCAGTCCCGCCCAGAACCCTTACAATGAGCAGTTCTTC
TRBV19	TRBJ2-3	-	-	CASSTTTDTQYF	TGTGCCAGTAGTACTACCACAGATACGCAGTATTTT
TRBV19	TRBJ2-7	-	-	CASSGPGLYFYEQYF	TGTGCCAGTAGTGGACCGGGACTCTACTTTTACGAGCAGTACTTC
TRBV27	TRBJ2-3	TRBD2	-	CASSFRAGGPDTDTQYF	TGTGCCAGCAGTTTTAGAGCGGGAGGGCCCGACACAGATACGCAGTATTTT
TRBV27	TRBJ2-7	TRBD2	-	CASRAWGGYEQYF	TGTGCCAGCAGGGCGTGGGGGGGCTACGAGCAGTACTTC
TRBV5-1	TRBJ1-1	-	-	CASSFVQGNTEAFF	TGCGCCAGCAGCTTCGTACAGGGGAACACTGAAGCTTTCTTT
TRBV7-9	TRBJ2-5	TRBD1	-	CASSFNRGRETQYF	TGTGCCAGCAGCTTCAACAGGGGGCGAGAGACCCAGTACTTC
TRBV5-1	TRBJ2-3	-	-	CASSLASTEDTQYF	TGCGCCAGCAGCTTGGCCTCAACGGAAGATACGCAGTATTTT
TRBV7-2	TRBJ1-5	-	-	CASSLANQPQHF	TGTGCCAGCAGCCTCGCCAATCAGCCCCAGCATTTT
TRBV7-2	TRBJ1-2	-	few	CASSRGGYGYTF	TGTGCCAGCAGCCGGGGTGGCTATGGCTACACCTTC
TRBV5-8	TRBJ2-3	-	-	CASSVRDWYSTDTQYF	TGTGCCAGCAGCGTCCGGGACTGGTATAGCACAGATACGCAGTATTTT
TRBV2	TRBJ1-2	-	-	CASSELGDYGYTF	TGTGCCAGCAGTGAGTTGGGGGACTATGGCTACACCTTC
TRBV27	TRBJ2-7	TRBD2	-	CASSPNRGGRYEQYF	TGTGCCAGCAGCCCTAATCGGGGGGGGAGGTACGAGCAGTACTTC
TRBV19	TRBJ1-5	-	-	CASSQGGARGNQPQHF	TGTGCCAGTAGCCAAGGGGGGGCGCGAGGCAATCAGCCCCAGCATTTT
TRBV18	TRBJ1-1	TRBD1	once	CASSPGQGASEAFF	TGTGCCAGCTCACCGGGACAGGGGGCTTCTGAAGCTTTCTTT
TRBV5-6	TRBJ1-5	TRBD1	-	CASGTGGLNQPQHF	TGTGCCAGCGGGACAGGGGGCCTCAATCAGCCCCAGCATTTT
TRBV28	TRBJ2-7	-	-	CASSPPSGREQYF	TGTGCTAGCAGTCCACCTTCAGGGCGCGAGCAGTACTTC
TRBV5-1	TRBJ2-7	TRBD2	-	CASRMRESSYEQYF	TGCGCCAGCAGGATGCGGGAGAGCTCCTACGAGCAGTACTTC
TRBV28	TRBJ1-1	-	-	CASSWSSGETEAFF	TGTGCCAGCAGTTGGTCTTCAGGGGAAACTGAAGCTTTCTTT
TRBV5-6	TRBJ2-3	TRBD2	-	CASSPLRLAATDTQYF	TGTGCCAGCAGCCCTCTCCGACTAGCGGCAACAGATACGCAGTATTTT
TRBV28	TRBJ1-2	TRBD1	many	CASSSPGQARLGYGYTF	TGTGCCAGCAGTTCCCCGGGACAGGCCAGACTCGGCTATGGCTACACCTTC
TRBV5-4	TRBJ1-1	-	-	CASSEGGFEAFF	TGTGCCAGCAGCGAGGGGGGGTTTGAAGCTTTCTTT
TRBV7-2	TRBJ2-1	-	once	CASSFGLNEQFF	TGTGCCAGCAGCTTTGGGTTGAATGAGCAGTTCTTC
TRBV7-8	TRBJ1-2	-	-	CASSLARGANYGYTF	TGTGCCAGCAGCTTAGCACGGGGAGCTAACTATGGCTACACCTTC
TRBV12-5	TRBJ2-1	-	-	CASGLVGSAGNEQFF	TGTGCTAGTGGTTTGGTAGGGTCGGCTGGCAATGAGCAGTTCTTC
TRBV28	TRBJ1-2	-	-	CASSWADYGYTF	TGTGCCAGCAGTTGGGCAGACTATGGCTACACCTTC